This TCR beta chain was sequenced for a study of blood T cell repertoires in COVID-19. Sequencing used immunoSEQ multiplex PCR; TCRdb keeps in-frame clones, though not all of them. The repertoire consists of about 200,000 clones, with roughly 80% occurring once and the leading ten covering 0.95%. Sequenced: peripheral blood. This receptor was taken from a man aged 55-75 years with COVID-19, enrolled during active disease.

The DNA of the CDR3 is TGCGCCAGCAGCTTGGCTGGAGACAGCTTTTACGAGCAGTACTTC. Protein sequence: CASSLAGDSFYEQYF. The V call is TRBV5-1, the J call TRBJ2-7; weak D call: TRBD1 (5 bases). Trimming shortened V by 0 bases and J by 4 bases, and 14 bases separated the two germline ends. Germline CDR1 is SGHRS and CDR2 is YFSETQ. The CDR3 is 15 amino acids.